The clone carrying this T cell receptor (beta chain) was seen only a few times. Assay: immunoSEQ multiplex PCR; the TCRdb copy retains only in-frame clones and omits some. The table shows several thousand clones, with 22% occurring only once. The V gene lost 2 bases and the J gene lost 6 bases, with 7 bases spanning the gap. This CDR3 spans 13 amino acids. Germline CDR1 SGHNT, CDR2 YENEEA. Irradiated, violet-dye-labeled stimulator cells, some 200,000 in number, were plated with some 200,000 CFSE-labeled responder cells. This entry is derived from a study of graft-versus-host responses after intestinal transplantation. Study information: Multivisceral, liver-intestinal, or isolated intestinal grafts went to recipients.

Study results and limitations: Early after transplant, HvG declines were associated with peak levels of circulating GvH clones. Investigators detected GvH clones in recipient marrow, with some emerging earlier in ileum or blood.

The sample consisted of alloreactive CD4+ T cells from a mixed lymphocyte reaction culture, taken before transplantation. Subset noted: CFSE-low proliferating T cells sorted from roughly six-day pre-transplant mixed lymphocyte reaction (GvH or HvG direction). The chain uses TRBV11-3 and TRBJ2-2, with D hard to call. The origin of this receptor is a human patient who was an organ donor for intestinal transplantation. The chain's CDR3 is CASSLRVSGELFF. CDR3 in DNA: TGTGCCAGCAGCTTACGGGTGTCCGGGGAGCTGTTTTTT.